These T cell receptor delta chains were read from a single sample in a study of gamma-delta T cells after stem cell transplantation. TCRdb fed the RT-PCR reads into CATT to redo clone calling. The sample includes a few thousand delta-chain clones, roughly a fifth of them seen just once. The material sequenced was gamma-delta T cells. Receptor source: a human donor. It is not recorded whose cells these are; they may come from a transplant donor. Both conserved end residues are part of each CDR3. The D gene is left open where the match is weak. Size is stated for part of the rows, as once, few or many counts, or as a class when the clone is expanded.

j_call d_call cdr3_length clone_size v_call cdr3_nt cdr3_aa
TRDJ3 TRDD3 20 medium-sized TRDV2 TGTGCCTGTGACACCGTGCTGGGGGATACGGGATCCTGGGACACCCGACAGATGTTTTTC CACDTVLGDTGSWDTRQMFF
TRDJ1 TRDD3 15 few TRDV2 TGTGCCTGTGACCTACTGGGGGGGGCAACCGATAAACTCATCTTT CACDLLGGATDKLIF
TRDJ1 TRDD3 15 NA TRDV2 TGTGCCTGTGGCCTACTGGGGGAGCACGGCGATAAACTCATCTTT CACGLLGEHGDKLIF
TRDJ3 TRDD3 20 medium-sized TRDV2 TGTGCCTGTGACCCAGCTCGTACTGGGGATCCCTCCTGGGACACCCGACAGATGTTTTTC CACDPARTGDPSWDTRQMFF
TRDJ3 TRDD3 21 medium-sized TRDV2 TGTGCCTGTGACACCCTACGCTCCACTGGGGGATACGACCGGGACACCCGACAGATGTTTTTC CACDTLRSTGGYDRDTRQMFF
TRDJ1 NA 22 NA TRDV1 TGTGCTCTTGGGGAACCCAGGCCTTCCCTACCCTTCGGGGGACTGTACACCGATAAACTCATCTTT CALGEPRPSLPFGGLYTDKLIF
TRDJ1 NA 17 NA TRDV2 TGTGCCTGTGACACCGTCGGGCCCGGGTCCCTCATTGATAAACTCATCTTT CACDTVGPGSLIDKLIF
TRDJ1 TRDD3 19 large TRDV3 TGTGCCTACCACACCCAACCCTTTCCTGACTCCTGGGGGAGCGATAAACTCATCTTT CAYHTQPFPDSWGSDKLIF
TRDJ1 TRDD3 18 few TRDV2 TGTGCCTGTGACACCTTACTGGGGGTGCCGGAGAGTACCGATAAACTCATCTTT CACDTLLGVPESTDKLIF
TRDJ1 TRDD3 18 medium-sized TRDV2 TGTGCCTGTGACACCATCACCTTGGGGGATACTCTCACCGATAAACTCATCTTT CACDTITLGDTLTDKLIF
TRDJ3 TRDD3 23 few TRDV3 TGTGCCTTTAGTAGAAGCCGTCCCGGTTACTGGGGGATCCGATCCTGGGACACCCGACAGATGTTTTTC CAFSRSRPGYWGIRSWDTRQMFF
TRDJ1 TRDD3 19 NA TRDV2 TGTGCCTGTGACACCCCATTTAACTGGGGGACCGGGTACACCGATAAACTCATCTTT CACDTPFNWGTGYTDKLIF
TRDJ1 TRDD2 23 once TRDV1 TGTGCCCTTGGGGAACTAGGGATACCTTCCTACCGAGGGGATAGGAGTAACACCGATAAACTCATCTTT CALGELGIPSYRGDRSNTDKLIF
TRDJ1 TRDD3 18 few TRDV3 TGTGCCTTTCTAACCCTACGCCTTGGGGGATACGAGGCCGATAAACTCATCTTT CAFLTLRLGGYEADKLIF
TRDJ3 TRDD3 17 few TRDV3 TGTGCCTTTTTGTTGGGGGATACGAACTGGGACACCCGACAGATGTTTTTC CAFLLGDTNWDTRQMFF
TRDJ1 TRDD3 24 few TRDV1 TGTGCTCTTGGGGAAAAGGCGCGGTACGAGTCAATTACTGGGGGATACAGTCAGGCCGATAAACTCATCTTT CALGEKARYESITGGYSQADKLIF
TRDJ3 TRDD3 21 NA TRDV2 TGTGCCTGTGACACAAACTGGGGCCCCACCTCCCTGGCTCAGGACACCCGACAGATGTTTTTC CACDTNWGPTSLAQDTRQMFF
TRDJ3 NA 19 few TRDV2 TGTGCCTGTGACGCTGTAATGAGTCGAGGCTCCTGGGACACCCGACAGATGTTTTTC CACDAVMSRGSWDTRQMFF
TRDJ1 TRDD3 19 medium-sized TRDV1 TGTGCTCTTGGGGAACTAGTAGCTCACTGGGGGACGTACACCGATAAACTCATCTTT CALGELVAHWGTYTDKLIF
TRDJ3 TRDD3 18 few TRDV2 TGTGCCTGTGTAGATCTGGGGGATACGTCCTGGGACACCCGACAGATGTTTTTC CACVDLGDTSWDTRQMFF
TRDJ1 TRDD3 14 medium-sized TRDV2 TGTGCCTGTGACATCTTGGGGGAGCACGATAAACTCATCTTT CACDILGEHDKLIF
TRDJ1 TRDD3 17 medium-sized TRDV2 TGTGCCTGTGACAATGTACTGGGGGAGGCCTACACCGATAAACTCATCTTT CACDNVLGEAYTDKLIF
TRDJ1 TRDD3 16 medium-sized TRDV2 TGTGCCTGTGACACCGTTGGGGGATCCAACACCGATAAACTCATCTTT CACDTVGGSNTDKLIF
TRDJ3 TRDD3 19 medium-sized TRDV2 TGTGCCTGTGACCCTACTGGGGGACTAAGATCCTGGGACACCCGACAGATGTTTTTC CACDPTGGLRSWDTRQMFF
TRDJ1 TRDD3 16 medium-sized TRDV2 TGTGCCTGTGACACCTTGGGGGATACGTCCACCGATAAACTCATCTTT CACDTLGDTSTDKLIF
TRDJ1 TRDD3 17 medium-sized TRDV2 TGTGCCTGTGACACCGACCACTGGGGGACCCCCCCCGATAAACTCATCTTT CACDTDHWGTPPDKLIF
TRDJ1 NA 13 medium-sized TRDV1 TGTGCTCTTGGGGAACTAAACCTGGGAGAACTCATCTTT CALGELNLGELIF
TRDJ3 NA 18 medium-sized TRDV2 TGTGCCTGTGACACCGCTGGTTCTAACTCCTGGGACACCCGACAGATGTTTTTC CACDTAGSNSWDTRQMFF